This passage covers 13 T cell receptor beta chains from one sample sequenced in a study of blood T cell repertoires in COVID-19. The data were produced by immunoSEQ multiplex PCR, yet TCRdb's version contains in-frame clones alone and is incomplete. The repertoire holds approximately 160,000 clones, with about four fifths as singletons. The sequencing input was peripheral blood. The receptors shown here come from a man between 65 and 80 years old who had recovered from COVID-19.

This rearrangement joins TRBV5-5 to TRBJ1-1; 10 positions match TRBD1. There are 14 residues in the CDR3. Per the germline V gene, CDR1 is SGHKS and CDR2 is YYEKEE (reference sequence). V shed 5 bases, J shed 2 bases, and the junction held 3 bases outside the gene matches. CDR3 sequence: CASRWDRGNTEAFF. The DNA for the CDR3 is TGTGCCAGCAGGTGGGACAGGGGAAACACTGAAGCTTTCTTT.

This chain joins TRBV5-4 and TRBJ2-3; maybe TRBD1 (6 bases). V gave up 2 bases and J gave up 3 bases, with 10 bases separating them. Germline CDR1 and CDR2: SGHNT and YYREEE (reference sequence). This CDR3 spans 14 amino acids. The CDR3 sequence: CASSLAQGTDTQYF. The CDR3 DNA reads as TGTGCCAGCAGCTTAGCACAGGGAACAGATACGCAGTATTTT.

The chain recombines TRBV2 with TRBJ1-1; no clear D gene. V was cut by 4 bases and J by 7 bases, with 7 bases left in between. The CDR3 has 11 residues. CDR1 is SNHLY and CDR2 is FYNNEI in the germline V gene. CDR3 in DNA: TGTGCCAGCAGTGGCGGATATGAAGCTTTCTTT. Translation gives CASSGGYEAFF.

This chain connects TRBV15 to TRBJ2-3; D is undetermined. Trimming removed 0 bases from V and 2 bases from J, with 12 bases in between. The CDR3 totals 16 residues. The germline CDR1 and CDR2 sequences are LNHNV and YYDKDF (reference sequence). This chain's CDR3 is CATSRDGGANTDTQYF. CDR3 in DNA: TGTGCCACCAGCAGAGATGGCGGTGCCAACACAGATACGCAGTATTTT.

The gene calls are TRBV5-1 and TRBJ1-1; 7 bases are a match to TRBD1. CDR1 is SGHRS and CDR2 is YFSETQ in the germline V gene. The CDR3 runs 16 residues. V shed 1 base, J shed 0 bases, and the junction held 6 bases outside the gene matches. DNA for the CDR3: TGCGCCAGCAGCTTGTTACCGACAGGGATGAACACTGAAGCTTTCTTT. Protein sequence: CASSLLPTGMNTEAFF.

The chain is built from TRBV5-6 and TRBJ2-3; 7 nucleotides agree with TRBD2. Trimming took 4 bases from V and 4 from J; bases not matched to a gene: 18. The CDR3 contains 18 residues. Germline CDR1 is SGHDT and CDR2 is YYEEEE. The CDR3 sequence: CASSLRQLAGVGADTQYF. The CDR3 DNA reads TGTGCCAGCAGCCTACGACAGCTGGCGGGAGTCGGGGCAGATACGCAGTATTTT.

This clone was recorded a few times. The rearrangement uses TRBV19 and TRBJ1-6; D is undetermined. With 8 bases removed from V and 10 bases from J, the gap between germline ends came to 15 bases. Germline loops: CDR1 LNHDA, CDR2 SQIVND (reference sequence). The CDR3 covers 13 residues. The CDR3 is CASADSGRSPLHF. The DNA of the CDR3 is TGTGCCAGTGCGGACTCCGGTCGGTCACCCCTCCACTTT.

The chain uses TRBV4-3 and TRBJ2-2; 12 nucleotides line up with TRBD2. The CDR3 sequence is 16 residues long. V shed 1 base and J 6 bases; nucleotides not matched to a gene: 3. Germline CDR1 and CDR2: LGHNA and YSLEER. The CDR3 DNA is TGCGCCAGCAGCCAAGGGACTAGCGGGAAAGCCGGGGAGCTGTTTTTT. Its protein is CASSQGTSGKAGELFF.

This clone has more than one count but fewer than ten. CDR3 sequence reads: CASRGGAGPYSYEQYF. Written as DNA, the CDR3 is TGTGCCAGCAGGGGAGGGGCGGGCCCCTACTCCTACGAGCAGTACTTC. The chain combines TRBV2 with TRBJ2-7, with 7 positions matching TRBD2. Germline V lookup: CDR1 SNHLY, CDR2 FYNNEI. The CDR3 extends over 16 amino acids. The V segment lost 6 bases and the J segment 0 bases; nucleotides outside the gene matches: 11.

The chain combines TRBV6-4 with TRBJ2-3, with 11 bases fitting TRBD2. V gave up 3 bases and J gave up 2 bases; unmatched junction bases: 1. Germline V gives CDR1 MRHNA, CDR2 SNTAGT. This CDR3 contains 15 residues. CDR3 sequence (DNA): TGTGCCAGCAGTGAGGGACTAGCGGTCACAGATACGCAGTATTTT. Translating it yields CASSEGLAVTDTQYF.

This sequence joins TRBV19 and TRBJ2-1, with 15 positions matching TRBD2. Germline values: CDR1 LNHDA, CDR2 SQIVND (reference sequence). Trimming took 6 bases from V and 1 from J; bases not matched to a gene: 10. The CDR3 spans 19 residues. As DNA, the CDR3 is TGTGCCAGTAGGCCATGGGGGACTAGCGGGAGGTTATCCTACAATGAGCAGTTCTTC. Protein: CASRPWGTSGRLSYNEQFF.

V is TRBV6-5 and J is TRBJ2-7, with 11 positions matching TRBD1. Germline V gene lookup returns CDR1 MNHEY and CDR2 SVGAGI. Unmatched junction bases numbered 3, after V lost 7 bases and J lost 4 bases. The CDR3 has 13 amino acids. CDR3 bases: TGTGCCAGCATGGGACAGGGGGGGTACGAGCAGTACTTC. Translated, it gives CASMGQGGYEQYF.

The chain combines TRBV28 with TRBJ1-4, with D tentatively TRBD1 (6 bases). The CDR3 runs 15 residues. Germline CDR1 reads MDHEN; CDR2 reads SYDVKM. Trimming left V 3 bases short and J 7 bases short, with 15 bases between. The CDR3 protein is CASSLGTFSSEKLFF. CDR3 in DNA: TGTGCCAGCAGTTTGGGGACATTCTCTTCTGAAAAACTGTTTTTT.